Following are 25 T cell receptor beta chains from one sample sequenced in a study of response to subunit inactivated influenza vaccine (dated by TCRdb to the late 2010s). The library came from RT-PCR. TCRdb names Illumina HiSeq 2500 as the instrument used. In TCRdb, the public reads were trimmed at Q25 with fastp and aligned with MiXCR, with productive beta chains retained. Rows matching on CDR3 protein sequence are summarized as one entry with the most common DNA and genes. Recorded for this sample are about 150,000 distinct CDR3 sequences; about 10% of them occurred a single time. The ten largest clonotypes hold about a third of the sample. The specimen was CD8+ T cells sorted from PBMCs, collected approximately 25 months after vaccination. The receptors were sampled from a man in his fifties or sixties who received an inactivated influenza vaccine. Donor details come from another sample of the same person, matched by shared clones.

This clonotype was recorded many times. This chain links TRBV3-1 with TRBJ2-5; 9 bases are shared with TRBD2. CDR3 length equals 15 residues. Germline V lookup: CDR1 LGHDT, CDR2 YNNKEL (reference sequence). J was trimmed by 2 bases and V by 1 base; bases with no gene match: 2. Here the CDR3 DNA reads TGTGCCAGCAGCCAAGGGCTAGCGGGGCAAGAGACCCAGTACTTC. Translating gives CASSQGLAGQETQYF.

This clonotype was found a few times. This sequence joins TRBV7-8 and TRBJ2-2; 7 positions match TRBD2. The J segment lost 5 bases and the V segment lost 7 bases, leaving 10 bases of the junction unmatched. This CDR3 spans 15 amino acids. Germline CDR1 and CDR2: SGHVS and FQNEAQ. This chain's CDR3 is CASTRGRESTGELFF. CDR3 in DNA: TGTGCCAGCACCCGAGGGCGGGAGAGTACCGGGGAGCTGTTTTTT.

Only a few counts were recorded for this clonotype. This rearrangement joins TRBV20-1 to TRBJ1-6; 9 positions match TRBD1. V shed 1 base and J 8 bases; nucleotides not matched to a gene: 24. Germline V CDR1 and CDR2: DFQATT, SNEGSKA (reference sequence). This CDR3 is built from 21 residues. The CDR3 here is CSARGTPVQGAIRRLDSPLHF. The CDR3, as DNA: TGCAGTGCTAGAGGAACTCCGGTACAGGGGGCAATAAGGAGATTAGATTCACCCCTCCACTTT.

Only a few counts were recorded for this clonotype. This chain joins TRBV5-6 and TRBJ2-7; 7 nucleotides match TRBD1. The CDR3 length is 15 residues. CDR1 SGHDT and CDR2 YYEEEE come from the germline V gene. V shed 6 bases, J shed 3 bases, and the junction held 12 bases outside the gene matches. The DNA for the CDR3 is TGTGCCAGCACCACTTGGGACAGCCGACACTACGAGCAGTACTTC. Amino acids: CASTTWDSRHYEQYF.

The chain links TRBV7-6 to TRBJ2-1; 11 bases map to TRBD2. V dropped 3 bases and J dropped 4; count of bases not matched to a gene: 17. Germline CDR1 is SGHVS and CDR2 is FNYEAQ. This CDR3 spans 20 amino acids. The CDR3 sequence: CASSFWAGDLAGGIYNEQFF. The CDR3 region has the DNA TGTGCCAGCAGCTTCTGGGCAGGGGACTTAGCGGGGGGGATTTACAATGAGCAGTTCTTC.

V gene TRBV29-1 combines with J gene TRBJ2-5; 11 bases agree with TRBD2. V was clipped by 3 bases and J by 5 bases; unmatched bases: 8. Germline V gene data show CDR1 as SQVTM and CDR2 as ANQGSEA. The CDR3 sequence is 15 residues long. The CDR3: CSVEGASGGIETQYF. The DNA for the CDR3 is TGCAGCGTTGAGGGGGCTAGCGGGGGGATTGAGACCCAGTACTTC.

This clonotype was seen a handful of times. The chain carries TRBV7-9 and TRBJ1-5; 12 bases align to TRBD1. This CDR3 has 14 residues. From germline, CDR1 is SEHNR and CDR2 FQNEAQ (reference sequence). Unmatched junction bases numbered 4, after V lost 8 bases and J lost 5 bases. CDR3 sequence (DNA): TGTGCCAGCCAGGGACAGGGGGCTTATCAGCCCCAGCATTTT. Protein sequence: CASQGQGAYQPQHF.

Only a few counts were recorded for this clonotype. CDR3: CASSEEAGTPPGEQYF. Here the CDR3 DNA reads TGTGCCAGCAGCGAAGAAGCAGGGACACCACCTGGCGAGCAGTACTTC. This chain uses TRBV9 with TRBJ2-7; D perhaps matches TRBD1 (6 bases). V lost 3 bases, J lost 6 bases, and 22 bases lay in between. The CDR3 sequence is 16 residues long. The V gene's germline CDR1 is SGDLS and CDR2 YYNGEE.

This clonotype was found a few times. The V and J genes are TRBV2 and TRBJ2-1, with a possible D match to TRBD1 (6 bases). CDR1 and CDR2 from the germline V gene are SNHLY and FYNNEI. This CDR3 has 12 residues. V lost 7 bases and J lost 6, with 10 bases in between. DNA of the CDR3: TGTGCCAGCATCCAGGGGATCAATGAGCAGTTCTTC. Its protein is CASIQGINEQFF. The variable domain in full, completed from reference TRBV2 and TRBJ2-1, reads EPEVTQTPSHQVTQMGQEVILRCVPISNHLYFYWYRQILGQKVEFLVSFYNNEISEKSEIFDDQFSVERPDGSNFTLKIRSTKLEDSAMYFCASIQGINEQFFGPGTRLTVL.

The chain uses TRBV12-3 or TRBV12-4 and TRBJ1-1; D is unclear. The germline V and J ends were trimmed by 6 bases and 3 bases, with 11 bases remaining between them. CDR3 length: 13 amino acids. The DNA for the CDR3 is TGTGCCAGCAGCTCTAGACGGGACACTGAAGCTTTCTTT. It is translated as CASSSRRDTEAFF.

The chain combines TRBV7-9 with TRBJ2-5; maybe TRBD1 (5 bases). Germline V gene data show CDR1 as SEHNR and CDR2 as FQNEAQ (reference sequence). V lost 4 bases and J 2 bases, leaving 14 bases between the germline ends. The CDR3 runs 15 residues. CDR3 in amino acids: CASSSKQAGQETQYF. As DNA, the CDR3 is TGTGCCAGCAGCTCTAAACAGGCCGGGCAAGAGACCCAGTACTTC.

This clonotype was picked up a small number of times. The chain joins TRBV4-3 to TRBJ2-2; perhaps TRBD2 as D (5 bases). Trimming shortened V by 4 bases and J by 6 bases, and 15 bases separated the two germline ends. The CDR3 consists of 15 residues. Germline V lookup: CDR1 LGHNA, CDR2 YSLEER. CDR3 sequence (DNA): TGCGCCAGCAGCCCTGGGAATAGCGCGTCCGGGGAGCTGTTTTTT. It is translated as CASSPGNSASGELFF.

The rearrangement joins TRBV5-6 to TRBJ2-7; tentative D call: TRBD2 (6 bases). The germline V gene has CDR1 SGHDT and CDR2 YYEEEE. CDR3 length equals 11 residues. V was clipped by 3 bases and J by 6 bases, with 7 bases between them. The CDR3 reads CASSWGGEQYF. The CDR3 DNA reads as TGTGCCAGCAGCTGGGGAGGCGAGCAGTACTTC.

This clonotype was seen a handful of times. The chain combines TRBV2 with TRBJ2-2, with a weak D call TRBD2 (5 bases). This CDR3 contains 15 residues. The V gene lost 7 bases and the J gene lost 4 bases, with 16 bases spanning the gap. Germline assignment: CDR1 SNHLY and CDR2 FYNNEI. CDR3 DNA sequence: TGTGCCAGCAAATCGGAGACCCGGGGCACCGGGGAGCTGTTTTTT. This translates into CASKSETRGTGELFF.

This clonotype was found a few times. The chain is built from TRBV12-3 or TRBV12-4 and TRBJ1-2, with 7 bases aligning to TRBD1. The CDR3 runs to 14 residues. Germline trimming cut 7 bases from V and 4 bases from J; bases unmatched to any gene: 9. The CDR3 bases are TGTGCCAGCAACACAGAGGGGGCTGGCTATGGCTACACCTTC. This encodes CASNTEGAGYGYTF.

The J gene is TRBJ2-5, the V gene TRBV20-1, with 8 nucleotides matching TRBD2. Germline loops: CDR1 DFQATT, CDR2 SNEGSKA (reference sequence). The length of the CDR3 is 14 residues. V was clipped by 4 bases and J by 5 bases; unmatched bases: 9. CDR3 sequence reads: CSAISGGAAETQYF. CDR3 in DNA: TGCAGTGCTATCTCCGGGGGGGCGGCGGAGACCCAGTACTTC.

This clonotype turned up a few times. The chain recombines TRBV9 with TRBJ1-1; a weak D match, TRBD1 (6 bases). Deletions cut 0 bases from V and 6 bases from J, with 9 bases between. The germline CDR1 and CDR2 sequences are SGDLS and YYNGEE. The CDR3 runs to 13 residues. The CDR3, as DNA: TGTGCCAGCAGCGTAGGGGACACTTCTGAAGCTTTCTTT. This gives the protein CASSVGDTSEAFF.

The V call is TRBV20-1, the J call TRBJ2-7; tentative D call: TRBD1 (6 bases). Germline values: CDR1 DFQATT, CDR2 SNEGSKA (reference sequence). The CDR3 runs 12 residues. V was pared by 5 bases and J by 7 bases, with 15 bases between. CDR3 loop: CSAPTGNWEQYF. The CDR3 DNA sequence: TGCAGTGCTCCTACAGGGAATTGGGAGCAGTACTTC.

V usage is TRBV29-1 and J usage is TRBJ1-2; D remains ambiguous. This CDR3 contains 11 residues. The germline V gene has CDR1 SQVTM and CDR2 ANQGSEA. The germline V and J ends were trimmed by 6 bases and 8 bases, with 13 bases remaining between them. Written as DNA, the CDR3 is TGCAGCGTGACCGGGATGGGAGGCTACACCTTC. It encodes CSVTGMGGYTF.

The V gene is TRBV2, the J gene TRBJ2-7; D possibly corresponds to TRBD1 (6 bases). The CDR3 extends over 15 amino acids. Deletions cut 8 bases from V and 3 bases from J, with 20 bases between. Germline V gene data show CDR1 as SNHLY and CDR2 as FYNNEI. CDR3 nucleotide sequence: TGTGCCAGCGTTCTGATGGTGCAGGGGAACTACGAGCAGTACTTC. Translation gives CASVLMVQGNYEQYF.

There are many counts of this clonotype. CDR3 protein: CASSQGTGTGAYNEQFF. CDR3 DNA sequence: TGCGCCAGCAGCCAGGGGACCGGGACAGGGGCCTACAATGAGCAGTTCTTC. This rearrangement joins TRBV4-3 to TRBJ2-1; the match to TRBD1 covers 10 bases. This CDR3 is built from 17 residues. V shed 3 bases, J shed 2 bases, and the junction held 7 bases outside the gene matches. Germline CDR1 LGHNA, CDR2 YSLEER.

This sequence joins TRBV27 and TRBJ2-2; TRBD1 or TRBD2 may be the D gene (5 bases each). CDR3 length: 21 amino acids. The V gene's germline CDR1 is MNHEY and CDR2 SMNVEV (reference sequence). V dropped 6 bases and J dropped 1 base, with 30 bases sitting between them. CDR3 in amino acids: CASSIKGPLTMNAGNTGELFF. The CDR3, as DNA: TGTGCCAGCAGCATTAAGGGACCACTCACAATGAACGCAGGGAACACCGGGGAGCTGTTTTTT.

This chain connects TRBV5-6 to TRBJ2-7; 11 bases match TRBD1. The CDR3 spans 15 residues. Germline V gene sequence: CDR1 SGHDT, CDR2 YYEEEE. Trimming removed 2 bases from V and 2 bases from J; junction bases left unmatched: 3. CDR3 amino acids: CASSFPGQGAYEQYF. The DNA of the CDR3 is TGTGCCAGCAGCTTTCCGGGACAGGGGGCCTACGAGCAGTACTTC.

This clonotype has more than one count but fewer than ten. This chain links TRBV28 with TRBJ2-1, with 8 bases lining up with TRBD2. The CDR3 is 14 amino acids. Germline assignment: CDR1 MDHEN and CDR2 SYDVKM. The J segment lost 6 bases and the V segment lost 5 bases, leaving 6 bases of the junction unmatched. This CDR3 is CASSRIGTSNEQFF. The CDR3, as DNA: TGTGCCAGCAGTAGGATCGGGACTAGCAATGAGCAGTTCTTC.

This chain uses TRBV6-1 with TRBJ1-1; D unclear. Germline V gene data show CDR1 as MNHNS and CDR2 as SASEGT. The V gene lost 2 bases and the J gene lost 8 bases, with 12 bases spanning the gap. The CDR3 is made up of 13 amino acids. In nucleotides, the CDR3 is TGTGCCAGCAGTGAATACCGAGAAATCGAAGCTTTCTTT. Its translation is CASSEYREIEAFF.